This TCR beta chain appears in the sequencing data of a study of T cells expressing NK-cell markers. TCRdb reprocessed the 5' RACE reads and reports one entry per CDR3 protein, with no DNA. This table lists about 370,000 distinct CDR3 sequences. The TCR sequence derives from a woman aged 45-65 years in good health. Sequenced sample: blood T cells: a sorted CD56 or NKG2C T cell subset, CD4+ or CD8+ T cells, or bulk PBMC T cells (not recorded which).

The CDR3 loop reads CASLGNWVTEAFF. The gene calls are TRBV12-3 or TRBV12-4 and TRBJ1-1. The CDR3 is 13 residues long.